A single sample is the source of the 3 T cell receptor beta chains below, sequenced in a study of neurological immune-mediated disorders. TCRdb passed the 5' RACE reads through MiXCR, listing each CDR3 protein once. Here the sample spans roughly 80,000 distinct CDR3 sequences, about 15% being singletons. Sequenced material: PBMCs. The source of these receptors is a woman aged 40 to 55 in good health.

In its sample, this clonotype was seen a few times. As DNA, the CDR3 is TGTGCCAGCAGCTTAGGGGCTGGCTACACCTTC. Translation: CASSLGAGYTF. The gene calls are TRBV7-2 and TRBJ1-2; D unclear. Germline CDR1 reads SGHTA; CDR2 reads FQGNSA. This CDR3 region has 11 residues. V was pared by 1 base and J by 7 bases, with 4 bases between. The full variable domain, its missing parts supplied by reference TRBV7-2 and TRBJ1-2, is GAGVSQSPSNKVTEKGKDVELRCDPISGHTALYWYRQSLGQGLEFLIYFQGNSAPDKSGLPSDRFSAERTGGSVSTLTIQRTQQEDSAVYLCASSLGAGYTFGSGTRLTVV.

This clonotype was seen ten or more times. This chain joins TRBV10-3 and TRBJ2-2; the D is unclear. The CDR3 runs 16 residues. V lost 4 bases and J lost 4, with 16 bases in between. Germline values: CDR1 ENHRY, CDR2 SYGVKD. DNA of the CDR3: TGTGCCATCAGTGGCGGAACGGCCCCAGGCACCGGGGAGCTGTTTTTT. It codes for CAISGGTAPGTGELFF.

This clonotype was counted many times. The rearrangement joins TRBV7-2 to TRBJ2-3; 7 bases fit TRBD2. The junction had 4 bases not matched to a gene; V was cut back by 2 bases and J by 5 bases. The CDR3 loop spans 14 amino acids. In germline, CDR1 is SGHTA, CDR2 FQGNSA. CDR3 loop: CASSLTGGKDTQYF. The CDR3 coding sequence is TGTGCCAGCAGCTTAACGGGGGGTAAAGATACGCAGTATTTT.